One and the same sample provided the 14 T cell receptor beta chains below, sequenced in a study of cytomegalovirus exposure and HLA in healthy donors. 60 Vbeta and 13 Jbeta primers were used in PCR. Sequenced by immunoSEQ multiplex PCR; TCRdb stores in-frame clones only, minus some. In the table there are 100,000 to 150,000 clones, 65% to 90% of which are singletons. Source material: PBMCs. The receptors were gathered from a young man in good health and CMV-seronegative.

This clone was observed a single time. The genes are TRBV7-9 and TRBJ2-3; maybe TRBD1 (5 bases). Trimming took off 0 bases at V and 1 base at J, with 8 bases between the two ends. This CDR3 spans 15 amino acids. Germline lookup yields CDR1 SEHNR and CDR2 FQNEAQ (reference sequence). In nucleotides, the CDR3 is TGTGCCAGCAGCTTAGCCCAAGGGGGCACAGATACGCAGTATTTT. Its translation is CASSLAQGGTDTQYF.

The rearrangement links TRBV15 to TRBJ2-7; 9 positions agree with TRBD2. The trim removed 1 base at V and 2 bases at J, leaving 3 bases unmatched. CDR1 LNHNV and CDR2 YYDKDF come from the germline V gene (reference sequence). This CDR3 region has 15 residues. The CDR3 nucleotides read TGTGCCACCAGCAGAGGCGGGGGGGGCCCCTACGAGCAGTACTTC. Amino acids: CATSRGGGGPYEQYF.

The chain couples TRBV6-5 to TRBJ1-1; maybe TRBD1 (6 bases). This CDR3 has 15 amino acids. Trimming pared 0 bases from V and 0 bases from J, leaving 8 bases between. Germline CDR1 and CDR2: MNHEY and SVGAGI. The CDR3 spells CASSYSDSMNTEAFF. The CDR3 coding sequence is TGTGCCAGCAGTTACTCGGACAGTATGAACACTGAAGCTTTCTTT.

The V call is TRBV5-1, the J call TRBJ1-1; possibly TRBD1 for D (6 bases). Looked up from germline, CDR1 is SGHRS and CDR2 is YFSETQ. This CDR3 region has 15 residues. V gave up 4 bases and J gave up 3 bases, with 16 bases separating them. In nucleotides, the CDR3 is TGCGCCAGCAGCGGAATCCAGGGGAGGGACACTGAAGCTTTCTTT. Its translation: CASSGIQGRDTEAFF. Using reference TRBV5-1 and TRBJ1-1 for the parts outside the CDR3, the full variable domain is KAGVTQTPRYLIKTRGQQVTLSCSPISGHRSVSWYQQTPGQGLQFLFEYFSETQRNKGNFPGRFSGRQFSNSRSEMNVSTLELGDSALYLCASSGIQGRDTEAFFGQGTRLTVV.

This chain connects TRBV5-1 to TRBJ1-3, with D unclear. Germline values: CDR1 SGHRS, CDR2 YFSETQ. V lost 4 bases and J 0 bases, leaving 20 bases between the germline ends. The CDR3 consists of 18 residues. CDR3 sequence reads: CASSIGWLQAGSGNTIYF. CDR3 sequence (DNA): TGCGCCAGCAGCATTGGTTGGTTGCAGGCCGGCTCTGGAAACACCATATATTTT.

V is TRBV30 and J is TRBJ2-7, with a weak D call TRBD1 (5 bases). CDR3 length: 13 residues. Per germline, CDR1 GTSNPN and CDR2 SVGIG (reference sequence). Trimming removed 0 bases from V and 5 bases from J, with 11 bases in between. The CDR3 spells CAWSVGHVNEQYF. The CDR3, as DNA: TGTGCCTGGAGTGTCGGACATGTCAACGAGCAGTACTTC.

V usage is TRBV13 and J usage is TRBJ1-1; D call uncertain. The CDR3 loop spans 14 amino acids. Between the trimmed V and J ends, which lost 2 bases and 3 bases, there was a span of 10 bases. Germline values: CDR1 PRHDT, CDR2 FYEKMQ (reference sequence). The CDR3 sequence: CASSLPGIYTEAFF. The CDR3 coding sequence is TGTGCCAGCAGCTTACCCGGGATCTACACTGAAGCTTTCTTT.

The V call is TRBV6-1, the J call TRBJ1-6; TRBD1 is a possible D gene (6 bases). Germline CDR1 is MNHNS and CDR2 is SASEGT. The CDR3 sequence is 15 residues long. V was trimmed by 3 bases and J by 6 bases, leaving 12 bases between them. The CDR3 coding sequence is TGTGCCAGCAGTGAGTTTCAGGGGAGTAATTCACCCCTCCACTTT. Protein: CASSEFQGSNSPLHF.

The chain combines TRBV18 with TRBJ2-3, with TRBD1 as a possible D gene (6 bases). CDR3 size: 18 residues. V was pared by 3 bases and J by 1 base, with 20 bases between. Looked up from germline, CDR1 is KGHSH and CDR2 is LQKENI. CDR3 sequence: CASSPVLRTAVGTDTQYF. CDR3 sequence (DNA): TGTGCCAGCTCACCTGTACTGCGGACAGCGGTGGGCACAGATACGCAGTATTTT.

CDR3 coding DNA: TGTGCCAGCAGCGACCAATTACAGGGTCTGATACACGAGCAGTACTTC. Translating it yields CASSDQLQGLIHEQYF. The rearrangement uses TRBV9 and TRBJ2-7; D may be TRBD1 (6 bases). The CDR3 spans 16 residues. CDR1 is SGDLS and CDR2 is YYNGEE in the germline V gene. The V and J ends lost 3 bases and 5 bases respectively, with 21 bases between them.

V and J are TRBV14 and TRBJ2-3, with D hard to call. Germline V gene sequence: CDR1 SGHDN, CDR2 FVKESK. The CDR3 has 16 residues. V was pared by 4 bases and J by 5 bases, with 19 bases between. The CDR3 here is CASSPDLLRSLDTQYF. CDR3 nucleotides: TGTGCCAGCAGCCCAGACTTATTACGGTCCTTAGATACGCAGTATTTT.

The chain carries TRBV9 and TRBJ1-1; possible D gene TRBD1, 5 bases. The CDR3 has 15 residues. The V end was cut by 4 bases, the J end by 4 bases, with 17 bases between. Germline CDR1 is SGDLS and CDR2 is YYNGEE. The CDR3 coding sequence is TGTGCCAGCAGCCCTATAGGGGATTGGGGCACTGAAGCTTTCTTT. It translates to CASSPIGDWGTEAFF.

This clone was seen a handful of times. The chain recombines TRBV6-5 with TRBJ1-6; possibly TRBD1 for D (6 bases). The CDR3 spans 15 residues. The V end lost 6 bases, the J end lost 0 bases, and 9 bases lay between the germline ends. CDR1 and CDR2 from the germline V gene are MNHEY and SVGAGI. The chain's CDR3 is CASSTGTSYNSPLHF. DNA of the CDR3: TGTGCCAGCAGCACAGGGACCTCCTATAATTCACCCCTCCACTTT.

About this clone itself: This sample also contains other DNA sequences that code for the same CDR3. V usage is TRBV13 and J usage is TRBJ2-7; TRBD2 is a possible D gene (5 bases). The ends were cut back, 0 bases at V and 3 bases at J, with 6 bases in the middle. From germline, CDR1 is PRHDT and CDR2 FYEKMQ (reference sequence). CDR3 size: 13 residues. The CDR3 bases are TGTGCCAGCAGCTTAGGACGGGGCTACGAGCAGTACTTC. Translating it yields CASSLGRGYEQYF.